The T cell receptor (beta chain) under discussion was sequenced for a study of CD8 T cells in ankylosing spondylitis. To note about this clonotype: At one boundary the junction diverges from the germline segment, which might be a read error.

Via MiXCR, TCRdb re-called the 5' RACE reads, giving one row per CDR3 protein. The sample carries 250,000 to 350,000 distinct CDR3 sequences, roughly 20% recorded once. The CDR3 is 14 amino acids. Germline V gene data show CDR1 as LNHNV and CDR2 as YYDKDF (reference sequence). The genes are TRBV15 and TRBJ2-5, with unresolved D. This clonotype was sampled from a male donor with ankylosing spondylitis or in good health (not recorded which). What was sequenced was blood, either unsorted or a sorted T cell fraction (not recorded which). CDR3 in amino acids: CATSRGNGAETRYF. The CDR3 bases are TGTGCCACCAGCAGAGGGAATGGCGCAGAGACCCGGTACTTC.